This T cell receptor (beta chain) was captured by sequencing in a study of vaccination and CD4 T cells after COVID-19. The length of the CDR3 is 20 residues. Germline values: CDR1 SGHVS, CDR2 FQNEAQ. The germline V and J ends were trimmed by 1 base and 2 bases, with 26 bases remaining between them. General observations from the study: From roughly 21 to 40, the median of SARS-CoV-2-reactive clonotypes rose without reaching significance.

Scientists ran DNA taken from cultured CD4+ T cells through the Oncomine TCR Beta short-read assay for sequencing. One entry per CDR3 protein, called by TCRdb with MiXCR from the PCR reads. The repertoire holds about 17,000 distinct CDR3 sequences, with about 50% as singletons. Noted time point: late sampling 161 to 241 days after vaccination in a few convalescent patients. Treatment specified: roughly ten-day PBMC culture with coronavirus spike peptide pools or control peptides (ViraFEST assay). Per well, around 2 million PBMCs were cultured in the presence of approximately 9 IU/ml IL-2 and roughly 10 ug/ml peptide pools. This clonotype was detected only a few times. Its antigen is unidentified.

Specimen: CD4+ T cells from blood, cultured in vitro, collected about 7 months after SARS-CoV-2 vaccination. This receptor was taken from a human donor who had recovered from COVID-19. The chain has TRBV7-8 and TRBJ2-5, with a weak D call TRBD2 (7 bases). CDR3 sequence reads: CASSLVRRGYKRGKQETQYF. In DNA, the CDR3 is TGTGCCAGCAGCTTAGTGCGCAGGGGTTATAAGCGGGGCAAACAAGAGACCCAGTACTTC.